This is a list of T cell receptor beta chains from one sample in a study of blood T cell repertoires in COVID-19. Sequenced by immunoSEQ multiplex PCR; TCRdb stores in-frame clones only, minus some. The sample includes some 260,000 clones, around 82% seen only once; the top ten take more than 4.5%. What was sequenced was peripheral blood. These receptors were obtained from a woman at least 80 years old with active or convalescent COVID-19. Each CDR3 is given with its conserved first and last residue. The D gene is left open where the match is weak. For some rows the clone size is stated as once, few or many, or as a class when expanded; others skip it.

TRBV5-1	.	TRBJ2-5	.	CASCSTGAEETQYF	TGCGCCAGCTGCTCGACGGGAGCCGAAGAGACCCAGTACTTC
TRBV28	.	TRBJ1-2	.	CASSSDRRGYTF	TGTGCCAGCAGCTCCGACAGGCGCGGCTACACCTTC
TRBV2	.	TRBJ2-7	.	CASSDGPTSSYEQYF	TGTGCCAGCAGTGACGGACCGACTAGCTCCTACGAGCAGTACTTC
TRBV11-3	TRBD2	TRBJ2-3	.	CASSHSSGDTDTQYF	TGTGCCAGCAGCCACTCTAGCGGGGACACAGATACGCAGTATTTT
TRBV6-5	.	TRBJ1-5	.	CASIEDSNQPQHF	TGTGCCAGCATAGAAGATAGCAATCAGCCCCAGCATTTT
TRBV24-1	TRBD2	TRBJ2-1	.	CATSVTGLAGIDEQFF	TGTGCCACCAGTGTTACAGGGTTAGCGGGAATCGATGAGCAGTTCTTC
TRBV7-9	.	TRBJ2-5	few	CASSWGGQETQYF	TGTGCCAGCAGCTGGGGAGGACAAGAGACCCAGTACTTC
TRBV9	.	TRBJ2-3	.	CASSVAQNTDTQYF	TGTGCCAGCAGCGTAGCCCAGAACACAGATACGCAGTATTTT
TRBV3-1/TRBV3-2	.	TRBJ1-5	.	CASSQGQSNQPQHF	TGTGCCAGCAGCCAAGGACAGAGCAATCAGCCCCAGCATTTT
TRBV19	TRBD2	TRBJ2-7	.	CASSAVAGGASYEQYF	TGTGCCAGTTCTGCAGTAGCGGGGGGCGCGTCCTACGAGCAGTACTTC
TRBV10-3	TRBD2	TRBJ2-3	.	CAISEKGGGVMIQDTQYF	TGTGCCATCAGTGAAAAGGGCGGGGGGGTTATGATCCAAGATACGCAGTATTTT
TRBV6-5	TRBD1	TRBJ1-1	.	CASRGGSRTEAFF	TGTGCCAGCAGAGGGGGCTCAAGGACTGAAGCTTTCTTT
TRBV18	.	TRBJ2-2	.	CASSPRQSNTGELFF	TGTGCCAGCTCACCACGACAGTCGAACACCGGGGAGCTGTTTTTT
TRBV6-5	.	TRBJ1-1	.	CASVEGANTEAFF	TGTGCCAGCGTCGAGGGAGCAAACACTGAAGCTTTCTTT
TRBV5-4	.	TRBJ1-6	.	CASSPGGAPTNSPLHF	TGTGCCAGCAGCCCCGGGGGGGCCCCCACAAATTCACCCCTCCACTTT
TRBV5-1	TRBD2	TRBJ2-7	.	CASSPPTSSREQYF	TGCGCCAGCAGCCCCCCGACTAGCTCCAGGGAGCAGTACTTC
TRBV24-1	TRBD1	TRBJ1-2	.	CATSPGGYYGYTF	TGTGCCACCAGTCCAGGGGGGTACTATGGCTACACCTTC
TRBV7-9	TRBD1	TRBJ1-1	.	CASSFGQGNTEAFF	TGTGCCAGCAGCTTTGGACAGGGGAACACTGAAGCTTTCTTT
TRBV11-2	.	TRBJ1-2	.	CASSLFQGAYGYTF	TGTGCCAGCAGCTTATTCCAGGGCGCCTATGGCTACACCTTC
TRBV7-9	TRBD2	TRBJ2-5	.	CASSKWGREETQYF	TGTGCCAGCAGCAAATGGGGGAGGGAGGAGACCCAGTACTTC
TRBV10-3	TRBD1	TRBJ2-5	.	CAIRDPGQGIETQYF	TGTGCCATCAGAGATCCGGGACAGGGTATTGAGACCCAGTACTTC
TRBV2	TRBD1	TRBJ1-5	few	CASQTGAGQPQHF	TGTGCCAGCCAAACAGGGGCCGGCCAGCCCCAGCATTTT
TRBV27	.	TRBJ1-5	.	CASSFHNQPQHF	TGTGCCAGCAGTTTTCATAATCAGCCCCAGCATTTT
TRBV18	.	TRBJ2-7	.	CASSPPSSYEQYF	TGTGCCAGCTCTCCTCCGAGCTCCTACGAGCAGTACTTC
TRBV5-5	TRBD2	TRBJ2-7	.	CASSEGPAGGGQYF	TGTGCCAGCAGCGAAGGACCAGCGGGGGGAGGGCAGTACTTC
TRBV19	TRBD1	TRBJ1-5	.	CATGQGNQPQHF	TGTGCCACCGGACAGGGTAACCAGCCCCAGCATTTT
TRBV6-1	.	TRBJ1-1	few	CASSEADRSTEAFF	TGTGCCAGCAGTGAAGCCGACAGGAGCACTGAAGCTTTCTTT
TRBV5-1	.	TRBJ2-6	.	CASSRGTLNSGANVLTF	TGCGCCAGCAGCCGCGGGACTCTTAACTCTGGGGCCAACGTCCTGACTTTC
TRBV3-1/TRBV3-2	TRBD2	TRBJ2-2	.	CASSQEGLAGTLGELFF	TGTGCCAGCAGCCAAGAGGGACTAGCGGGGACACTGGGGGAGCTGTTTTTT
TRBV30	.	TRBJ2-3	.	CAWSVQVGADTQYF	TGTGCCTGGAGTGTACAAGTGGGAGCAGATACGCAGTATTTT
TRBV6-5	TRBD1	TRBJ1-2	.	CASSYGQGAFYGYTF	TGTGCCAGCAGTTACGGGCAGGGGGCTTTCTATGGCTACACCTTC
TRBV4-1	TRBD1	TRBJ1-2	.	CASSQGTGSWGYTF	TGCGCCAGCAGCCAAGGGACAGGGAGTTGGGGCTACACCTTC
TRBV21-1	.	TRBJ2-1	.	CASSKKIGQGYNEQFF	TGTGCCAGCAGCAAGAAAATCGGACAGGGGTACAATGAGCAGTTCTTC
TRBV10-3	TRBD1	TRBJ2-7	once	CAISLDRDGSYEQYF	TGTGCCATCAGCCTCGACAGGGACGGGTCCTACGAGCAGTACTTC
TRBV24-1	TRBD1	TRBJ2-7	.	CATSDTTRDRGAYEQYF	TGTGCCACCAGTGACACCACTCGGGACAGGGGAGCCTACGAGCAGTACTTC
TRBV3-1/TRBV3-2	.	TRBJ1-6	.	CASSQLPIQGPGDNSPLHF	TGTGCCAGCAGCCAACTCCCAATACAGGGCCCCGGGGATAATTCACCCCTCCACTTT
TRBV7-9	TRBD2	TRBJ2-1	.	CASSRGRGGAVDEQFF	TGTGCCAGCAGCCGAGGGCGCGGGGGGGCAGTAGATGAGCAGTTCTTC
TRBV29-1	.	TRBJ1-1	.	CSGGSIVNTEAFF	TGCAGCGGGGGTAGTATAGTGAACACTGAAGCTTTCTTT
TRBV5-1	TRBD1	TRBJ2-7	few	CASSLNTGGGYEQYF	TGCGCCAGCAGCTTAAATACAGGGGGCGGCTACGAGCAGTACTTC
TRBV5-1	TRBD2	TRBJ2-5	.	CASSPAGDGTQYF	TGCGCCAGCAGCCCAGCGGGAGATGGGACCCAGTACTTC
TRBV11-2	.	TRBJ2-2	once	CASSLFRGPQAGELFF	TGTGCCAGCAGCTTATTTAGGGGCCCGCAAGCCGGGGAGCTGTTTTTT
TRBV4-1	.	TRBJ2-1	.	CASSQVVAASYNEQFF	TGCGCCAGCAGCCAAGTGGTAGCGGCCTCCTACAATGAGCAGTTCTTC
TRBV7-8	TRBD1	TRBJ1-2	.	CASSLNPRGPYGYTF	TGTGCCAGCAGCTTAAATCCCAGGGGGCCGTATGGCTACACCTTC
TRBV24-1	TRBD2	TRBJ2-2	.	CATGGAGELFF	TGTGCCACCGGGGGGGCCGGGGAGCTGTTTTTT
TRBV5-1	TRBD1	TRBJ1-2	.	CASSLMQGAGYGYTF	TGCGCCAGCAGTTTAATGCAGGGGGCCGGCTATGGCTACACCTTC
TRBV29-1	.	TRBJ2-6	.	CSVAYGGANVLTF	TGCAGCGTCGCGTATGGTGGGGCCAACGTCCTGACTTTC
TRBV27	.	TRBJ2-7	.	CASRSQGVHEQYF	TGTGCCAGCAGATCACAGGGCGTACACGAGCAGTACTTC
TRBV5-6	TRBD1	TRBJ1-5	.	CASSSKGGGNQPQHF	TGTGCCAGCAGCTCCAAAGGGGGCGGCAATCAGCCCCAGCATTTT
TRBV6-2/TRBV6-3	TRBD2	TRBJ2-7	.	CASSSQGVWRGRNRYEQYF	TGTGCCAGCAGTTCCCAGGGAGTCTGGCGCGGGAGGAATCGTTACGAGCAGTACTTC
TRBV28	TRBD2	TRBJ2-3	.	CASSYSGRSDTQYF	TGTGCCAGCAGTTATAGCGGGAGGTCAGATACGCAGTATTTT
TRBV29-1	.	TRBJ1-3	once	CSVEIMGPGPGNTIYF	TGCAGCGTTGAAATTATGGGGCCAGGGCCTGGAAACACCATATATTTT
TRBV19	.	TRBJ1-1	.	CASSISPGVNTEAFF	TGTGCCAGTAGTATAAGCCCAGGGGTTAACACTGAAGCTTTCTTT